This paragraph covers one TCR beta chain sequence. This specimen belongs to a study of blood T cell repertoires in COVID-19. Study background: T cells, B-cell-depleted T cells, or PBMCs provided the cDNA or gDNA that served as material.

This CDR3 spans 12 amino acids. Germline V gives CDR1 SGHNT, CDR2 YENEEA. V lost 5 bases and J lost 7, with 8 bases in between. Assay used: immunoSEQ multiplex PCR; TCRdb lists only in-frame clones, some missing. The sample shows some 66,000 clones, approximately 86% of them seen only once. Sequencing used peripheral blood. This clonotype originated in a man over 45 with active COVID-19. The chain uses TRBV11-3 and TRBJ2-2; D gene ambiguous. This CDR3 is CASSPPGGELFF. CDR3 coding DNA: TGTGCCAGCAGCCCCCCCGGCGGGGAGCTGTTTTTT.